Listed below are T cell receptor beta chains from one sample, sequenced in a study of T cell responses to AZD1222 COVID-19 vaccine. This table comes from immunoSEQ multiplex PCR, and its TCRdb copy is limited to in-frame clones, with some not included. This table has roughly 120,000 clones, 88% appearing once. The sample in question was peripheral blood, obtained on day 0 of AZD1222 vaccination. These receptors all come from an adult in good health. CDR3s include the opening cysteine and the closing phenylalanine or tryptophan. Each record gives: CDR3 protein, CDR3 DNA, V gene, J gene, D gene, clone size. D genes are given only for firm matches. Not all rows give a size; the values are once, few, many and, for expanded clones, a class.

CASSLAGQGTDTQYF	TGCGCCAGCAGCTTGGCCGGTCAGGGGACAGATACGCAGTATTTT	TRBV5-1	TRBJ2-3	NA	NA
CASSPGLNYGYTF	TGTGCCAGCAGCCCAGGACTTAACTATGGCTACACCTTC	TRBV7-3	TRBJ1-2	NA	NA
CASSSQGPEAFF	TGTGCCAGCAGCTCTCAGGGACCTGAAGCTTTCTTT	TRBV6-5	TRBJ1-1	NA	NA
CASSSRLADEQFF	TGTGCCAGCAGCTCCCGACTAGCCGATGAGCAGTTCTTC	TRBV9	TRBJ2-1	TRBD2	NA
CASSLAGPYEQYF	TGTGCCAGCAGCTTAGCGGGACCCTACGAGCAGTACTTC	TRBV11-1	TRBJ2-7	NA	NA
CASSLPLSGANVLTF	TGTGCCAGCAGCTTACCCCTCTCTGGGGCCAACGTCCTGACTTTC	TRBV7-3	TRBJ2-6	NA	NA
CSAPNLEKLFF	TGCAGTGCTCCCAATCTCGAAAAACTGTTTTTT	TRBV20-1	TRBJ1-4	NA	NA
CASSLWGTSSYEQYF	TGTGCCAGCAGCTTATGGGGGACCTCCTCCTACGAGCAGTACTTC	TRBV7-2	TRBJ2-7	NA	NA
CASNEQGAHSPLHF	TGTGCCAGCAACGAACAGGGGGCGCATTCACCCCTCCACTTT	TRBV19	TRBJ1-6	TRBD1	NA
CASSSSGTGNEQFF	TGTGCCAGCAGCTCCTCCGGGACAGGGAATGAGCAGTTCTTC	TRBV7-9	TRBJ2-1	TRBD1	many